One and the same sample provided the 11 T cell receptor beta chains below, sequenced in a study of shared clonotypes between healthy human individuals. Here immunoSEQ multiplex PCR was the method, and the copy in TCRdb shows in-frame clones only, minus some. The data contain 2 million to 2.5 million clones, 85% to 95% of them seen just once; the ten biggest clones take up 0.85% to 1.3%. CD45RO-negative, CCR7-positively selected cells formed the naive CD8 fraction, excluding terminally differentiated effector memory CD45RA+ cells. Sequencing was done on a sample of naive CD8+ T cells sorted from blood. These receptor sequences come from a young man in good health.

The chain links TRBV5-1 to TRBJ2-7, with 10 nucleotides matching TRBD2. This CDR3 is 17 amino acids long. Trimming at V came to 4 bases and at J to 4 bases, leaving 14 bases not matched to a gene. The germline gives CDR1 SGHRS, CDR2 YFSETQ. CDR3 in amino acids: CASSRSSGSEWVYEQYF. DNA of the CDR3: TGCGCCAGCAGCCGGTCTAGCGGGAGTGAGTGGGTATACGAGCAGTACTTC. The variable domain in full, completed from reference TRBV5-1 and TRBJ2-7, reads KAGVTQTPRYLIKTRGQQVTLSCSPISGHRSVSWYQQTPGQGLQFLFEYFSETQRNKGNFPGRFSGRQFSNSRSEMNVSTLELGDSALYLCASSRSSGSEWVYEQYFGPGTRLTVT.

The chain is built from TRBV7-2 and TRBJ1-5; TRBD1 matches at 9 bases. The germline CDR1 and CDR2 sequences are SGHTA and FQGNSA. The CDR3 covers 19 residues. V lost 5 bases and J lost 0; bases outside the gene matches: 14. In nucleotides, the CDR3 is TGTGCCAGCAGCCTGACCCCGCGGACAGGGGCGAATAGCAATCAGCCCCAGCATTTT. Its translation: CASSLTPRTGANSNQPQHF.

The chain recombines TRBV30 with TRBJ2-2; 10 bases align to TRBD1. The CDR3 runs to 12 residues. With 8 bases clipped from V and 5 bases from J, the junction kept 2 bases outside the gene matches. The V gene's germline CDR1 is GTSNPN and CDR2 SVGIG (reference sequence). DNA of the CDR3: TGTGCCCTGGGACAGGGGACCGGGGAGCTGTTTTTT. Amino acid sequence: CALGQGTGELFF. The variable domain in full, with the rest retrieved from reference TRBV30 and TRBJ2-2, is SQTIHQWPATLVQPVGSPLSLECTVEGTSNPNLYWYRQAAGRGLQLLFYSVGIGQISSEVPQNLSASRPQDRQFILSSKKLLLSDSGFYLCALGQGTGELFFGEGSRLTVL.

The chain is built from TRBV6-4 and TRBJ1-1; no firm D call. The CDR3 contains 17 residues. With 0 bases removed from V and 1 base from J, the gap between germline ends came to 15 bases. Germline CDR1 is MRHNA and CDR2 is SNTAGT. Here the CDR3 reads CASSDSSPDTENTEAFF. The CDR3 bases are TGTGCCAGCAGTGACTCGAGCCCTGATACAGAGAACACTGAAGCTTTCTTT.

The chain combines TRBV29-1 with TRBJ1-2, with D possibly matching TRBD1 (5 bases). The germline V and J ends were trimmed by 2 bases and 5 bases, with 15 bases remaining between them. Germline loops: CDR1 SQVTM, CDR2 ANQGSEA. This CDR3 contains 14 residues. The CDR3 DNA is TGCAGCGTTGAAACACTGCTGAGACAGTATGGCTACACCTTC. Amino acids: CSVETLLRQYGYTF.

The chain joins TRBV28 to TRBJ2-2, with 8 bases identical to TRBD2. This CDR3 spans 15 amino acids. Germline V lookup: CDR1 MDHEN, CDR2 SYDVKM. Trimming removed 2 bases from V and 3 bases from J; junction bases left unmatched: 2. CDR3 loop: CASSLTGGHTGELFF. In DNA, the CDR3 is TGTGCCAGCAGTTTAACGGGGGGGCACACCGGGGAGCTGTTTTTT.

This chain uses TRBV7-9 with TRBJ2-2; the D gene is possibly TRBD2 (5 bases). Germline V lookup: CDR1 SEHNR, CDR2 FQNEAQ (reference sequence). V dropped 2 bases and J dropped 7 bases, with 8 bases sitting between them. The CDR3 is made up of 13 amino acids. For the CDR3, the DNA is TGTGCCAGCAGCTTAACGGGAAACGGGGAGCTGTTTTTT. This gives the protein CASSLTGNGELFF.

The chain has TRBV30 and TRBJ2-5; 9 nucleotides line up with TRBD2. The V gene's germline CDR1 is GTSNPN and CDR2 SVGIG (reference sequence). This CDR3 contains 14 residues. The J segment lost 4 bases and the V segment lost 0 bases, leaving 3 bases of the junction unmatched. The CDR3, as DNA: TGTGCCTGGAGTGTCGCGGGAGGGGGAGAGACCCAGTACTTC. Its protein is CAWSVAGGGETQYF.

The rearrangement joins TRBV18 to TRBJ2-1, with 9 bases aligning to TRBD2. V lost 2 bases and J lost 6; bases outside the gene matches: 5. Germline assignment: CDR1 KGHSH and CDR2 LQKENI. The CDR3 is 15 amino acids. CDR3: CASSPIAGAGNEQFF. Here the CDR3 DNA reads TGTGCCAGCTCACCAATAGCGGGAGCAGGCAATGAGCAGTTCTTC.

The chain is built from TRBV30 and TRBJ1-2, with TRBD1 as a possible D gene (5 bases). CDR1 GTSNPN and CDR2 SVGIG come from the germline V gene (reference sequence). This CDR3 contains 16 residues. V was shortened by 2 bases and J by 2 bases, with 18 bases between the two germline ends. CDR3 DNA sequence: TGTGCCTGGAGTAGGGTGGATCTCGGGGACAACTATGGCTACACCTTC. It is translated as CAWSRVDLGDNYGYTF.

The V and J genes are TRBV4-1 and TRBJ2-7, with D unclear. Germline V lookup: CDR1 MGHRA, CDR2 YSYEKL. Trimming took 2 bases from V and 3 from J, leaving 14 bases between them. The length of the CDR3 is 15 residues. The CDR3 DNA is TGCGCCAGCAGCCAACTCGTAGGGTCACTCTACGAGCAGTACTTC. Encoded protein: CASSQLVGSLYEQYF.